The T cell receptor (beta chain) under discussion was sequenced for a study of cytomegalovirus exposure and HLA in healthy donors. Whole-study results and caveats: A further, later analysis showed that HLA-associated TCR beta chains (compared with equally common others) were more clonally expanded.

The PCR made use of 60 Vbeta and 13 Jbeta primers. Assay used: immunoSEQ multiplex PCR; TCRdb lists only in-frame clones, some missing. The sample carries over 150,000 clones, 75% to 85% recorded once. This clone has more than one count but fewer than ten. Its specificity is not known. The CDR3 loop spans 14 amino acids. The germline V gene encodes CDR1 MDHEN and CDR2 SYDVKM. Trimming took 6 bases from V and 3 from J; bases not matched to a gene: 5. This TCR was recovered from a woman in her fifties or sixties in good health and CMV-seropositive. The specimen sequenced was PBMCs. V gene TRBV28 combines with J gene TRBJ2-7, with 10 bases lining up with TRBD2. The DNA of the CDR3 is TGTGCCAGCAGCGGGACTAGCGTAAGCTACGAGCAGTACTTC. It codes for CASSGTSVSYEQYF.